The present T cell receptor beta chain was sequenced within a study of cytomegalovirus exposure and HLA in healthy donors. Both 60 Vbeta primers and 13 Jbeta primers went into the PCR. Generated by immunoSEQ multiplex PCR, the TCRdb table keeps only in-frame clones and is missing some. This sample yields about 130,000 clones, of which 84% are seen a single time; roughly 3% belongs to the top ten. In germline, CDR1 is LNHNV, CDR2 YYDKDF (reference sequence). The length of the CDR3 is 17 residues. The chain combines TRBV15 with TRBJ2-5; 8 bases are shared with TRBD2. The tail of the sequence fits TRBJ2-7 better, so the J call may be wrong. This receptor was taken from a man aged 50 to 59 in good health and CMV-seronegative. Sequencing used PBMCs. The DNA of the CDR3 is TGTGCCACCAGCAGAGACGGGGCGGGGGGTATTAGTTACGAGCAGTACTTC. Its protein product is CATSRDGAGGISYEQYF.